This is a list of T cell receptor beta chains from one sample in a study of human T cells and chemical hapten exposure. TCRdb itself ran the RACE reads through MiXCR, one entry per CDR3 protein. This sample has approximately 120,000 distinct CDR3 sequences; 9.2% occur once, and the top ten carry about 3.1%. Source: whole blood, taken in connection with sensitization to the hapten diphenylcyclopropenone (DPC). All receptors derive from a woman aged 40 to 50 with alopecia areata. Some clones in this sample may be carry-over from other donors' samples. Each CDR3 is given with its conserved first and last residue. Fields, in order: clone size, D gene, V gene, J gene, CDR3 protein, CDR3 DNA. The D gene is left open where the match is weak. For some rows the clone size is stated as once, few or many, or as a class when expanded; others skip it.

>few|NA|TRBV29-1|TRBJ1-1
CSVDNTEAFF
TGCAGCGTTGATAACACTGAAGCTTTCTTT
>many|NA|TRBV2|TRBJ2-2
CASSEAGPGTQGISGELFF
TGTGCCAGCAGTGAAGCGGGGCCCGGGACCCAGGGGATCTCCGGGGAGCTGTTTTTT
>many|NA|TRBV20-1|TRBJ2-3
CSASTGTDTQYF
TGCAGTGCTAGTACGGGCACAGATACGCAGTATTTT
>NA|NA|TRBV4-1|TRBJ2-7
CASSPPGWNEQYF
TGCGCCAGCAGCCCTCCAGGGTGGAACGAGCAGTACTTC
>few|NA|TRBV6-2/TRBV6-3|TRBJ2-1
CASSYDINQGWDNEQFF
TGTGCCAGCAGTTACGATATAAATCAGGGTTGGGACAATGAGCAGTTCTTC
>NA|NA|TRBV12-3/TRBV12-4|TRBJ1-1
CASSPERRGFTEAFF
TGTGCCAGCAGTCCCGAACGGAGGGGGTTCACTGAAGCTTTCTTT
>NA|TRBD1|TRBV5-4|TRBJ1-5
CASSSRTGGRGQPQHF
TGTGCCAGCAGCTCCCGGACAGGGGGAAGGGGACAGCCCCAGCATTTT
>NA|TRBD2|TRBV6-5|TRBJ2-7
CASSGTSGEQYF
TGTGCCAGCAGCGGGACTAGCGGGGAGCAGTACTTC
>few|NA|TRBV4-3|TRBJ2-7
CASSQRGLRDSLYEQYF
TGCGCCAGCAGCCAACGGGGGCTCCGGGACAGCCTATACGAGCAGTACTTC
>many|NA|TRBV29-1|TRBJ2-5
CSVHPAGFQETQYF
TGCAGCGTCCACCCCGCCGGATTTCAAGAGACCCAGTACTTC
>few|NA|TRBV14|TRBJ2-2
CASSRTGSTGELFF
TGTGCCAGCAGCCGAACGGGCAGCACCGGGGAGCTGTTTTTT
>few|TRBD1|TRBV7-2|TRBJ1-1
CASSSDRALEAFF
TGTGCCAGCAGCTCGGACAGGGCGCTTGAAGCTTTCTTT
>few|NA|TRBV6-2/TRBV6-3|TRBJ2-7
CASSLRRGWEQYF
TGTGCCAGCAGCCTTCGAAGGGGTTGGGAGCAGTACTTC
>few|NA|TRBV4-2|TRBJ1-5
CASSQERGGDPGYSNQPQHF
TGTGCCAGCAGCCAAGAACGGGGTGGGGACCCGGGTTATAGCAATCAGCCCCAGCATTTT
>many|NA|TRBV4-1|TRBJ2-2
CASSQPLETGELFF
TGCGCCAGCAGCCAACCGTTAGAGACCGGGGAGCTGTTTTTT
>NA|NA|TRBV7-6|TRBJ2-7
CASSLRSGEYF
TGTGCCAGCAGCTTAAGGTCTGGGGAGTACTTC
>NA|NA|TRBV7-9|TRBJ1-1
CASSWEGNTEAFF
TGTGCCAGCAGCTGGGAGGGGAACACTGAAGCTTTCTTT
>NA|NA|TRBV30|TRBJ2-3
CAWGLNTDTQYF
TGTGCCTGGGGTCTAAACACAGATACGCAGTATTTT
>many|NA|TRBV28|TRBJ1-5
CASKHRDGNQPQHF
TGTGCCAGCAAACACAGGGACGGGAATCAGCCCCAGCATTTT
>few|NA|TRBV28|TRBJ1-1
CASSLSTGTRTEAFF
TGTGCCAGCAGTTTGTCGACCGGGACCAGGACTGAAGCTTTCTTT
>NA|NA|TRBV7-9|TRBJ2-4
CASSSQVTLAKNIQYF
TGTGCCAGCAGCTCACAGGTGACCTTAGCCAAAAACATTCAGTACTTC
>NA|NA|TRBV7-2|TRBJ1-3
CASSLAGLKGNTIYF
TGTGCCAGCAGCTTAGCAGGCTTGAAAGGAAACACCATATATTTT
>NA|NA|TRBV4-3|TRBJ2-7
CASSQPKDALSSYEQYF
TGCGCCAGCAGCCAACCCAAGGACGCCTTGAGCTCCTACGAGCAGTACTTC
>NA|NA|TRBV12-3/TRBV12-4|TRBJ2-3
CASRTGTDTQYF
TGTGCCAGCCGGACAGGCACAGATACGCAGTATTTT
>NA|TRBD2|TRBV10-3|TRBJ2-1
CATRLAGNNEQFF
TGTGCCACCCGACTAGCGGGGAACAATGAGCAGTTCTTC
>few|TRBD2|TRBV7-9|TRBJ2-7
CASSPGLAPYEQYF
TGTGCCAGCAGTCCCGGACTAGCTCCCTACGAGCAGTACTTC
>few|TRBD2|TRBV6-5|TRBJ2-3
CASSYSESGGGTYTDTQYF
TGTGCCAGCAGTTACTCGGAGTCGGGCGGGGGGACCTACACAGATACGCAGTATTTT
>NA|TRBD1|TRBV12-3/TRBV12-4|TRBJ2-7
CASSSGTGTHEQYF
TGTGCCAGCAGTTCTGGGACAGGGACACACGAGCAGTACTTC
>few|NA|TRBV20-1|TRBJ2-7
CSAQSGVGFGAYEQYF
TGCAGTGCTCAATCCGGGGTCGGTTTCGGGGCCTACGAGCAGTACTTC
>many|NA|TRBV29-1|TRBJ2-1
CSVPEGYEQFF
TGCAGCGTTCCTGAGGGGTATGAGCAGTTCTTC
>few|NA|TRBV6-2/TRBV6-3|TRBJ1-5
CASSYDWGAQPQHF
TGTGCCAGCAGTTACGATTGGGGGGCACAGCCCCAGCATTTT
>NA|TRBD1|TRBV6-5|TRBJ2-2
CASSYSTGVNTGELFF
TGTGCCAGCAGTTACTCGACAGGGGTGAACACCGGGGAGCTGTTTTTT
>many|TRBD1|TRBV28|TRBJ2-7
CASRRTGAYEQYF
TGTGCCAGCAGGCGGACAGGGGCCTACGAGCAGTACTTC
>NA|TRBD1|TRBV6-2/TRBV6-3|TRBJ2-7
CASRAGTGATYEQYF
TGTGCCAGCAGGGCGGGGACAGGGGCGACCTACGAGCAGTACTTC
>many|TRBD2|TRBV18|TRBJ2-7
CASSPTSGAWEQYF
TGTGCCAGCTCACCGACTAGCGGGGCGTGGGAGCAGTACTTC
>NA|TRBD1|TRBV10-3|TRBJ2-7
CAISSGTGTSYEQYF
TGTGCCATCAGCTCCGGGACAGGGACCTCCTACGAGCAGTACTTC
>NA|NA|TRBV7-2|TRBJ2-1
CASSLVHGGGALEQFF
TGTGCCAGCAGCTTAGTTCACGGGGGCGGGGCCCTTGAGCAGTTCTTC
>few|NA|TRBV4-1|TRBJ2-7
CASSQDRGDDEQYF
TGCGCCAGCAGCCAAGACAGGGGTGACGACGAGCAGTACTTC
>few|TRBD2|TRBV30|TRBJ2-3
CAWSVRAGGVDTQYF
TGTGCCTGGAGTGTCCGTGCGGGGGGAGTGGATACGCAGTATTTT
>NA|TRBD1|TRBV20-1|TRBJ2-2
CSAPGQGAPGELFF
TGCAGTGCTCCGGGACAGGGGGCCCCCGGGGAGCTGTTTTTT
>NA|TRBD1|TRBV7-2|TRBJ2-7
CASRGGQETFYEQYF
TGTGCCAGCAGAGGGGGACAGGAGACATTCTACGAGCAGTACTTC
>NA|NA|TRBV9|TRBJ1-2
CASSVDTGANYGYTF
TGTGCCAGCAGCGTAGATACAGGAGCTAACTATGGCTACACCTTC
>many|TRBD1|TRBV6-6|TRBJ2-7
CASSYRTGAYEQYF
TGTGCCAGCAGTTATCGGACAGGGGCCTACGAGCAGTACTTC
>few|NA|TRBV7-9|TRBJ1-3
CASSPGHSENTIYF
TGTGCCAGCAGCCCAGGCCACTCTGAAAACACCATATATTTT
>NA|NA|TRBV14|TRBJ2-2
CASSQAILNTGELFF
TGTGCCAGCAGCCAAGCAATTCTGAACACCGGGGAGCTGTTTTTT
>many|NA|TRBV27|TRBJ2-2
CASSPPRRDVTGELFF
TGTGCCAGCAGTCCCCCGCGCAGGGATGTCACCGGGGAGCTGTTTTTT
>NA|TRBD1|TRBV10-3|TRBJ2-2
CAIRPTGPTGELFF
TGTGCCATCAGACCGACAGGGCCTACCGGGGAGCTGTTTTTT
>many|TRBD2|TRBV4-1|TRBJ2-5
CASSPGGAETQYF
TGCGCCAGCAGCCCCGGGGGGGCGGAGACCCAGTACTTC
>NA|TRBD2|TRBV30|TRBJ2-1
CAWSPVSTSGGANEQFF
TGTGCCTGGAGTCCCGTTTCTACTAGCGGGGGGGCTAATGAGCAGTTCTTC
>many|TRBD1|TRBV4-3|TRBJ2-7
CASSQERTGPYEQYF
TGCGCCAGCAGCCAAGAGAGGACAGGACCCTACGAGCAGTACTTC
>NA|NA|TRBV18|TRBJ2-7
CASSPWSGEDEQYF
TGTGCCAGCTCACCATGGTCAGGGGAGGACGAGCAGTACTTC